These 28 T cell receptor beta chains share one sample of origin, sequenced in a study of Ad26.COV2.S vaccination and SARS-CoV-2 variants. Produced via immunoSEQ multiplex PCR; TCRdb's table is partial and in-frame only. The table includes a few hundred thousand clones, 83% detected once. Treatment meaning: about 20 received Ad26.COV2.S at low or high dose, single or two shots; 5 received placebo; per-sample allocation not given. Following the first vaccine or placebo injection, samples were taken on day 63. This material consisted of peripheral blood, taken in a trial of Ad26.COV2.S vaccine versus placebo. The receptors were gathered from a person aged 18 to 65 who received the Ad26.COV2.S COVID-19 vaccine or a placebo.

The chain couples TRBV10-3 to TRBJ1-1; D possibly corresponds to TRBD1 (5 bases). The V end lost 2 bases, the J end lost 2 bases, and 15 bases lay between the germline ends. The CDR3 has 16 residues. Germline CDR1 reads ENHRY; CDR2 reads SYGVKD. The CDR3 DNA follows: TGTGCCATCAGTGAGCGGGGTGCCGGGGGAAACACTGAAGCTTTCTTT. Its translation: CAISERGAGGNTEAFF.

This clone was found a few times. V gene TRBV6-5 combines with J gene TRBJ1-5; 7 bases match TRBD1. The germline V gene has CDR1 MNHEY and CDR2 SVGAGI. The V gene end was trimmed by 9 bases and the J gene end by 4 bases; junction bases not matched to a gene: 12. This CDR3 spans 15 amino acids. CDR3 sequence: CASQFAGGVNQPQHF. The CDR3 nucleotides read TGTGCCAGTCAGTTCGCAGGGGGGGTAAATCAGCCCCAGCATTTT.

This chain joins TRBV7-2 and TRBJ2-2; D gene unclear. The CDR3 spans 14 residues. The V end was cut by 4 bases, the J end by 1 base, with 7 bases between. Germline V lookup: CDR1 SGHTA, CDR2 FQGNSA. CDR3 region: CASSWGRNTGELFF. CDR3 coding DNA: TGTGCCAGCAGCTGGGGTCGGAACACCGGGGAGCTGTTTTTT.

The chain links TRBV4-2 to TRBJ2-7; perhaps TRBD1 as D (5 bases). The germline V gene encodes CDR1 LGHNA and CDR2 YNFKEQ. The germline V and J ends were trimmed by 1 base and 6 bases, with 10 bases remaining between them. CDR3 length: 13 amino acids. The CDR3 spells CASSQGQSTEQYF. DNA for the CDR3: TGTGCCAGCAGCCAAGGACAGTCAACCGAGCAGTACTTC.

The chain is built from TRBV9 and TRBJ1-2; TRBD1 matches 12 bases. The CDR3 has 17 amino acids. The junction had 11 bases not matched to a gene; V was cut back by 2 bases and J by 6 bases. Germline CDR1 and CDR2: SGDLS and YYNGEE. The CDR3 is CASSVPPGQGAIDGYTF. The DNA for the CDR3 is TGTGCCAGCAGCGTCCCCCCGGGACAGGGGGCGATCGATGGCTACACCTTC.

The chain employs TRBV5-6 and TRBJ2-4, with 9 bases matching TRBD1. V dropped 2 bases and J dropped 6; count of bases not matched to a gene: 3. The V gene's germline CDR1 is SGHDT and CDR2 YYEEEE. The CDR3 has 14 residues. The DNA of the CDR3 is TGTGCCAGCAGCTTTCCGGGACAGGGAAACATTCAGTACTTC. Translation gives CASSFPGQGNIQYF.

The gene calls are TRBV11-2 and TRBJ2-3; D may be TRBD2 (6 bases). From germline, CDR1 is SGHAT and CDR2 FQNNGV. V lost 1 base to trimming and J lost 1 base, with 12 bases between them. The CDR3 has 16 amino acids. The CDR3 region has the DNA TGTGCCAGCAGCTTAGTGCCCCGCGGGGGCACAGATACGCAGTATTTT. Translation: CASSLVPRGGTDTQYF. The full variable domain, its missing parts supplied by reference TRBV11-2 and TRBJ2-3, is EAGVAQSPRYKIIEKRQSVAFWCNPISGHATLYWYQQILGQGPKLLIQFQNNGVVDDSQLPKDRFSAERLKGVDSTLKIQPAKLEDSAVYLCASSLVPRGGTDTQYFGPGTRLTVL.

The chain combines TRBV6-6 with TRBJ1-5; 7 positions match TRBD1. The CDR3 contains 14 residues. Germline CDR1 reads MNHNY; CDR2 reads SVGAGI (reference sequence). The V segment lost 6 bases and the J segment 1 base; nucleotides outside the gene matches: 3. CDR3 bases: TGTGCCAGCAGACTACAGGGGAGCAATCAGCCCCAGCATTTT. Encoded protein: CASRLQGSNQPQHF.

The rearrangement uses TRBV6-5 and TRBJ1-1; D unclear. V shed 8 bases and J shed 11 bases, with 21 bases lying between them. Germline values: CDR1 MNHEY, CDR2 SVGAGI. The CDR3 consists of 13 residues. The CDR3 is CASGHRSFLTAFF. The CDR3 DNA reads as TGTGCCAGCGGTCACCGGTCCTTCCTGACGGCTTTCTTT.

The chain carries TRBV18 and TRBJ2-7; D is ambiguous. The CDR3 totals 14 residues. The V and J ends lost 3 bases and 7 bases respectively, with 16 bases between them. CDR1 is KGHSH, CDR2 LQKENI, per germline. CDR3 amino acids: CASSPNTEVREQYF. DNA of the CDR3: TGTGCCAGCTCACCTAATACGGAAGTGAGGGAGCAGTACTTC.

The rearrangement uses TRBV5-4 and TRBJ2-5; 15 positions agree with TRBD2. CDR3 size: 16 residues. CDR1 SGHNT and CDR2 YYREEE come from the germline V gene (reference sequence). The trim removed 4 bases at V and 4 bases at J, leaving 5 bases unmatched. CDR3 nucleotide sequence: TGTGCCAGCAGCCCCGGGACTAGCGGGAGGCTAGAGACCCAGTACTTC. Encoded protein: CASSPGTSGRLETQYF. The complete variable domain, with remaining parts taken from reference TRBV5-4 and TRBJ2-5, reads ETGVTQSPTHLIKTRGQQVTLRCSSQSGHNTVSWYQQALGQGPQFIFQYYREEENGRGNFPPRFSGLQFPNYSSELNVNALELDDSALYLCASSPGTSGRLETQYFGPGTRLLVL.

This chain's CDR3 is CASSPPGTSGNEQFF. DNA of the CDR3: TGTGCCAGCAGCCCTCCCGGGACTAGCGGCAATGAGCAGTTCTTC. This sequence joins TRBV4-2 and TRBJ2-1; 11 bases match TRBD2. The V gene end was trimmed by 4 bases and the J gene end by 6 bases; junction bases not matched to a gene: 5. Germline V gives CDR1 LGHNA, CDR2 YNFKEQ. The CDR3 totals 15 residues.

This chain links TRBV27 with TRBJ1-1; D is possibly TRBD1 (5 bases). The CDR3 totals 13 residues. The ends were cut back, 6 bases at V and 8 bases at J, with 16 bases in the middle. Germline V gene lookup returns CDR1 MNHEY and CDR2 SMNVEV (reference sequence). Written as DNA, the CDR3 is TGTGCCAGCAGCCCAGCATACCGGGGCGAAGCTTTCTTT. Its protein product is CASSPAYRGEAFF.

The CDR3 DNA follows: TGCGCCAGCAGCTTGGGCCCACAGTCGGATACGCAGTATTTT. Translating it yields CASSLGPQSDTQYF. This sequence joins TRBV5-1 and TRBJ2-3; D gene uncertain. This CDR3 has 14 residues. Trimming shortened V by 0 bases and J by 6 bases, and 11 bases separated the two germline ends. Germline CDR1 reads SGHRS; CDR2 reads YFSETQ.

This clone was counted once. This CDR3 is CASSKNTGELFF. In DNA, the CDR3 is TGTGCCAGCAGCAAAAACACCGGGGAGCTGTTTTTT. The chain is built from TRBV5-4 and TRBJ2-2, with unresolved D. This CDR3 comprises 12 residues. V gave up 4 bases and J gave up 2 bases, with 3 bases separating them. Germline loops: CDR1 SGHNT, CDR2 YYREEE (reference sequence). Filled out from reference TRBV5-4 and TRBJ2-2, the complete variable domain reads ETGVTQSPTHLIKTRGQQVTLRCSSQSGHNTVSWYQQALGQGPQFIFQYYREEENGRGNFPPRFSGLQFPNYSSELNVNALELDDSALYLCASSKNTGELFFGEGSRLTVL.

This clone came up once. The J gene is TRBJ1-5, the V gene TRBV5-5, with 7 bases matching TRBD1. The germline V gene has CDR1 SGHKS and CDR2 YYEKEE (reference sequence). Losses at the gene ends were 3 bases for V and 3 bases for J; bases not matched to a gene: 6. The CDR3 is made up of 15 amino acids. The DNA for the CDR3 is TGTGCCAGCAGCTACGCACAGGGGAACAATCAGCCCCAGCATTTT. Translating gives CASSYAQGNNQPQHF.

The gene calls are TRBV19 and TRBJ2-2, with D perhaps matching TRBD2 (7 bases). CDR1 is LNHDA and CDR2 is SQIVND in the germline V gene (reference sequence). The CDR3 spans 21 residues. V was shortened by 2 bases and J by 4 bases, with 29 bases between the two germline ends. The CDR3 protein is CASSIRGDARGRAGSTGELFF. CDR3 nucleotides: TGTGCCAGTAGTATAAGAGGGGACGCGAGGGGGAGGGCCGGAAGCACCGGGGAGCTGTTTTTT.

In its sample, this clone was seen a few times. The J gene is TRBJ2-3, the V gene TRBV7-2; no reliable D call. The V and J ends lost 4 bases and 9 bases respectively, with 17 bases between them. The germline CDR1 and CDR2 sequences are SGHTA and FQGNSA. The length of the CDR3 is 14 residues. This chain's CDR3 is CASSSRLGPPTQYF. CDR3 in DNA: TGTGCCAGCAGCTCCCGCCTCGGCCCACCCACGCAGTATTTT. The complete variable domain, with remaining parts taken from reference TRBV7-2 and TRBJ2-3, reads GAGVSQSPSNKVTEKGKDVELRCDPISGHTALYWYRQSLGQGLEFLIYFQGNSAPDKSGLPSDRFSAERTGGSVSTLTIQRTQQEDSAVYLCASSSRLGPPTQYFGPGTRLTVL.

The CDR3 bases are TGCGCCAGCAGCCAAGTGGACTCCCGAAGCTCTGGAAACACCATATATTTT. Its protein product is CASSQVDSRSSGNTIYF. The V call is TRBV4-1, the J call TRBJ1-3, with D unclear. The CDR3 spans 17 residues. V shed 1 base and J shed 0 bases, with 13 bases lying between them. Germline loops: CDR1 MGHRA, CDR2 YSYEKL.

The genes are TRBV9 and TRBJ2-7; no clear D. The germline V gene has CDR1 SGDLS and CDR2 YYNGEE. Deletions cut 4 bases from V and 0 bases from J, with 11 bases between. The CDR3 extends over 14 amino acids. The CDR3 here is CASSPGAVSYEQYF. For the CDR3, the DNA is TGTGCCAGCAGCCCAGGAGCAGTCTCCTACGAGCAGTACTTC.

The chain links TRBV10-1 to TRBJ2-7; 11 nucleotides agree with TRBD2. This CDR3 contains 13 residues. V lost 6 bases to trimming and J lost 6 bases; unmatched junction nucleotides: 4. In germline, CDR1 is WNHNN, CDR2 SYGVQD (reference sequence). The CDR3 here is CASSQLAGGEQYF. CDR3 bases: TGCGCCAGCAGCCAGCTAGCGGGAGGCGAGCAGTACTTC.

The chain has TRBV7-3 and TRBJ1-2; D is uncertain. This CDR3 contains 13 residues. Germline CDR1 SGHTA, CDR2 FQGTGA. Trimming left V 5 bases short and J 5 bases short, with 12 bases between. The chain's CDR3 is CASSPGSSYGYTF. CDR3 sequence (DNA): TGTGCCAGCAGCCCCGGCAGCTCGTATGGCTACACCTTC.

The J gene is TRBJ2-7, the V gene TRBV28; 7 positions agree with TRBD2. The V and J ends lost 3 bases and 0 bases, in that order; junction bases with no gene match: 8. CDR1 MDHEN and CDR2 SYDVKM come from the germline V gene. The CDR3 consists of 16 residues. CDR3 nucleotide sequence: TGTGCCAGCAGTTTGTTGGGCGGGGGTGACTCCTACGAGCAGTACTTC. Its translation: CASSLLGGGDSYEQYF.

The chain employs TRBV12-3 or TRBV12-4 and TRBJ1-5; D is undetermined. The CDR3 loop spans 13 amino acids. Trimming pared 6 bases from V and 5 bases from J, leaving 11 bases between. The CDR3 nucleotides read TGTGCCAGCAGGTCAGCAAGGTATCAGCCCCAGCATTTT. Translating gives CASRSARYQPQHF.

The chain combines TRBV18 with TRBJ1-1; no clear D gene. V lost 8 bases to trimming and J lost 1 base, with 14 bases between them. Germline values: CDR1 KGHSH, CDR2 LQKENI. The CDR3 extends over 14 amino acids. CDR3 amino acids: CASLMSAENTEAFF. The CDR3 DNA reads TGTGCCAGCCTCATGTCGGCGGAGAACACTGAAGCTTTCTTT.

The CDR3 nucleotides are TGTGCCAGCAGTGGGTTGACAGGAAACACTGAAGCTTTCTTT. Its translation: CASSGLTGNTEAFF. This rearrangement joins TRBV25-1 to TRBJ1-1; possible D gene TRBD1, 6 bases. V lost 4 bases and J 2 bases, leaving 11 bases between the germline ends. The CDR3 spans 14 residues. CDR1 is MGHDK and CDR2 is SYGVNS in the germline V gene.

V and J are TRBV12-3 or TRBV12-4 and TRBJ1-1, with TRBD1 identical over 8 bases. Trimming removed 8 bases from V and 3 bases from J; junction bases left unmatched: 5. This CDR3 comprises 13 residues. The CDR3 spells CASGLQGDTEAFF. CDR3 sequence (DNA): TGTGCCAGCGGGTTACAGGGGGACACTGAAGCTTTCTTT.

The chain recombines TRBV6-6 with TRBJ2-3, with D possibly being TRBD1 or TRBD2 (5 bases each). Germline values: CDR1 MNHNY, CDR2 SVGAGI (reference sequence). This CDR3 is 14 amino acids long. Between the trimmed V and J ends, which lost 2 bases and 6 bases, there was a span of 12 bases. The CDR3 sequence is CASSYLPGTDTQYF. CDR3 bases: TGTGCCAGCAGTTACCTCCCAGGGACCGATACGCAGTATTTT.